This T cell receptor beta chain was documented in a study of CD8+ T cells in alopecia areata. Overall study: Tofacitinib was taken orally by treated patients, and the dose was 5 to 10 mg twice daily. Broader study findings: Numerous clones, expanded in lesions, remained in scalp and blood during tofacitinib. Only a single nonresponder existed, so baseline CD8+ expansion links stay unclear.

This clone showed up just once. Its target is not known. Treatment specified: oral pan-JAK inhibitor, 5-10 mg twice daily. Collection of lesional scalp punch biopsies and peripheral blood was performed in alopecia areata patients. Once RNA had been extracted, it was reverse transcribed into cDNA to act as the sequencing template. The data were produced by immunoSEQ multiplex PCR, yet TCRdb's version contains in-frame clones alone and is incomplete. The sample has around 300,000 clones, 60% seen once. Germline V gene sequence: CDR1 SGHRS, CDR2 YFSETQ. CDR3 size: 13 residues. V was shortened by 5 bases and J by 5 bases, with 13 bases between the two germline ends.

The source was CD4+ T cells sorted from blood, collected between weeks 51 and 54, from a patient treated with tofacitinib. The receptor comes from a human donor with alopecia areata. The chain joins TRBV5-1 to TRBJ2-5; D remains ambiguous. In nucleotides, the CDR3 is TGCGCCAGCAGTTTGTCTACTTGGGAGACCCAGTACTTC. This codes for CASSLSTWETQYF. The variable domain in full, with the rest retrieved from reference TRBV5-1 and TRBJ2-5, is KAGVTQTPRYLIKTRGQQVTLSCSPISGHRSVSWYQQTPGQGLQFLFEYFSETQRNKGNFPGRFSGRQFSNSRSEMNVSTLELGDSALYLCASSLSTWETQYFGPGTRLLVL.